The 8 T cell receptor beta chains below all came from one sample that was sequenced in a study of OX40 agonist ivuxolimab in advanced cancers. The assay was immunoSEQ multiplex PCR, and TCRdb's table has in-frame clones only and misses some. The data show several thousand clones, with 70% to 80% seen just once and about 30% held by the top ten. The sequencing here drew on CD4+ or CD8+ T cells sorted from blood, taken in a trial of the OX40 agonist ivuxolimab. These receptors were collected from an adult with an advanced solid tumor such as melanoma, head and neck, liver or kidney cancer.

The chain carries TRBV6-6 and TRBJ1-6; 8 bases match TRBD1. Germline loops: CDR1 MNHNY, CDR2 SVGAGI (reference sequence). Trimming took 0 bases from V and 9 from J; bases not matched to a gene: 4. The CDR3 is 15 amino acids. The CDR3 DNA reads TGTGCCAGCAGTTACTCGGGACAGGAGCCTTCACCCCTCCACTTT. Its translation is CASSYSGQEPSPLHF.

The table lists this clone with a few counts. The CDR3 sequence is CASSEETGYNEQFF. CDR3 in DNA: TGTGCCAGCAGTGAGGAGACAGGCTACAATGAGCAGTTCTTC. This rearrangement joins TRBV2 to TRBJ2-1, with D possibly being TRBD1 (6 bases). With 3 bases removed from V and 3 bases from J, the gap between germline ends came to 9 bases. This CDR3 region has 14 residues. Germline-derived CDR1 and CDR2 are SNHLY and FYNNEI.

The V call is TRBV11-2, the J call TRBJ2-1, with a possible D match to TRBD2 (6 bases). The CDR3 is 15 residues long. The V end lost 2 bases, the J end lost 3 bases, and 11 bases lay between the germline ends. Germline CDR1 SGHAT, CDR2 FQNNGV. The CDR3 region is CASSLSWGDYNEQFF. CDR3 bases: TGTGCCAGCAGCTTATCGTGGGGGGACTACAATGAGCAGTTCTTC.

The chain recombines TRBV29-1 with TRBJ2-3; 8 bases are a match to TRBD2. V shed 0 bases and J 2 bases; nucleotides not matched to a gene: 7. There are 16 residues in the CDR3. The germline V gene has CDR1 SQVTM and CDR2 ANQGSEA. The chain's CDR3 is CSVEDEVAGFTDTQYF. The CDR3 DNA reads TGCAGCGTTGAAGATGAGGTAGCGGGGTTCACAGATACGCAGTATTTT.

This chain links TRBV20-1 with TRBJ1-2; no clear D. CDR3 length equals 9 residues. Per germline, CDR1 DFQATT and CDR2 SNEGSKA (reference sequence). V lost 4 bases and J lost 4, with 1 base in between. The DNA of the CDR3 is TGCAGTGCTACCTATGGCTACACCTTC. It encodes CSATYGYTF.

This rearrangement joins TRBV11-2 to TRBJ2-3, with 7 bases that match TRBD2. Germline V CDR1 and CDR2: SGHAT, FQNNGV. V lost 5 bases to trimming and J lost 5 bases; unmatched junction nucleotides: 7. The CDR3 has 14 amino acids. CDR3: CASSILAALDTQYF. The DNA for the CDR3 is TGTGCCAGCAGCATTCTAGCGGCGTTAGATACGCAGTATTTT.

In this sample, this clone turned up a few times. The chain uses TRBV29-1 and TRBJ2-1; D may match TRBD1 or TRBD2 (5 bases each). The CDR3 is 15 amino acids. The germline V gene encodes CDR1 SQVTM and CDR2 ANQGSEA. Trimming removed 4 bases at V and 6 bases at J, with 19 bases between. CDR3 sequence: CSVVLRAGTGNEQFF. The CDR3 DNA reads TGCAGCGTTGTATTAAGGGCAGGGACGGGCAATGAGCAGTTCTTC.

The rearrangement uses TRBV5-1 and TRBJ2-1, with 8 bases that match TRBD1. Trimming removed 4 bases from V and 5 bases from J; junction bases left unmatched: 8. CDR3 length: 15 amino acids. Germline lookup yields CDR1 SGHRS and CDR2 YFSETQ. CDR3 bases: TGCGCCAGCAGCATAACAGGGGGTTTTAACAATGAGCAGTTCTTC. It yields the protein CASSITGGFNNEQFF.